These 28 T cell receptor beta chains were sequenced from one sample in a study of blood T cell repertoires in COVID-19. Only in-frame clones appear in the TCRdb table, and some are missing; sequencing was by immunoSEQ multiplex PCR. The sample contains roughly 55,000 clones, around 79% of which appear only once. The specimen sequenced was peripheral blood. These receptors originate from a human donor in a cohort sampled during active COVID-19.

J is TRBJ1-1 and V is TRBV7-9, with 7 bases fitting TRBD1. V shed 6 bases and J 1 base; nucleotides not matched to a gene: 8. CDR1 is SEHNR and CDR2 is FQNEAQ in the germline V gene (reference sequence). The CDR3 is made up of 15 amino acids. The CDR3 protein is CASRTGRYGNTEAFF. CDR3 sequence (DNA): TGTGCCAGCAGGACAGGGAGGTATGGGAACACTGAAGCTTTCTTT.

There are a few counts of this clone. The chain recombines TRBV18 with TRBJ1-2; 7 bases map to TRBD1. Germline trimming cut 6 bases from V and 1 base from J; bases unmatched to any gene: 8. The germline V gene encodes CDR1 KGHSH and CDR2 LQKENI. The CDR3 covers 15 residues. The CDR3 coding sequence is TGTGCCAGCTCGCCAAGACAGGGAGATAACTATGGCTACACCTTC. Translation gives CASSPRQGDNYGYTF.

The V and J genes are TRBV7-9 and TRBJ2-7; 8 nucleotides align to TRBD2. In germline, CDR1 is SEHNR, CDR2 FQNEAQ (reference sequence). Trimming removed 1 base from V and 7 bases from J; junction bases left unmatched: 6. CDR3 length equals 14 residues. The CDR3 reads CASSLGGGRREQYF. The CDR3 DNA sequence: TGTGCCAGCAGCTTAGGCGGCGGGAGGAGGGAGCAGTACTTC.

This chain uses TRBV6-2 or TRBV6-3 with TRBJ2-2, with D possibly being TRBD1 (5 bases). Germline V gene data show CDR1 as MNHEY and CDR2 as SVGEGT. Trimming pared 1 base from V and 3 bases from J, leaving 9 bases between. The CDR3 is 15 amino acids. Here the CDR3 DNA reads TGTGCCAGCAGTTACTTGGGCAGGGACACCGGGGAGCTGTTTTTT. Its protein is CASSYLGRDTGELFF.

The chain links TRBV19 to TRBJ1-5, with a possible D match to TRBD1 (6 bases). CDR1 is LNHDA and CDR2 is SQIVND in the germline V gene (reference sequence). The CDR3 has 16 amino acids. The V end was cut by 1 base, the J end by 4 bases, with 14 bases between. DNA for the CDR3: TGTGCCAGTAGTATAGGTAACAGGGCAGGGAATCAGCCCCAGCATTTT. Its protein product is CASSIGNRAGNQPQHF.

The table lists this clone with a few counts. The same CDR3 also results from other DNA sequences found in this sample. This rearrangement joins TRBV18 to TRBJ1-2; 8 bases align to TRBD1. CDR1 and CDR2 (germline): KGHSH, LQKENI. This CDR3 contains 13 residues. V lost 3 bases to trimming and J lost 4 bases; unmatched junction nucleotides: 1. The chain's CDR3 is CASSPGQGYGYTF. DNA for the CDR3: TGTGCCAGCTCACCCGGACAGGGCTATGGCTACACCTTC.

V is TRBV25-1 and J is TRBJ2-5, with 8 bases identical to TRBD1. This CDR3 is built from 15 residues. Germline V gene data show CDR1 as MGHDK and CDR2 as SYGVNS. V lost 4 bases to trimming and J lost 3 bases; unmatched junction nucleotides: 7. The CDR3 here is CASSALDRAKETQYF. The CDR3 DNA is TGTGCCAGCAGTGCCCTGGACAGGGCTAAAGAGACCCAGTACTTC.

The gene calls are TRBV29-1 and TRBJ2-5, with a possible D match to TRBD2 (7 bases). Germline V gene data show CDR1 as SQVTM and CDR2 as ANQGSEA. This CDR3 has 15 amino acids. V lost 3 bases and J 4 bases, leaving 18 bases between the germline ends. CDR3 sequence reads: CSVDVRGARGETQYF. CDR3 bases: TGCAGCGTTGATGTCCGGGGGGCTCGGGGAGAGACCCAGTACTTC. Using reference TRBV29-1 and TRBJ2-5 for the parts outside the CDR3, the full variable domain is SAVISQKPSRDICQRGTSLTIQCQVDSQVTMMFWYRQQPGQSLTLIATANQGSEATYESGFVIDKFPISRPNLTFSTLTVSNMSPEDSSIYLCSVDVRGARGETQYFGPGTRLLVL.

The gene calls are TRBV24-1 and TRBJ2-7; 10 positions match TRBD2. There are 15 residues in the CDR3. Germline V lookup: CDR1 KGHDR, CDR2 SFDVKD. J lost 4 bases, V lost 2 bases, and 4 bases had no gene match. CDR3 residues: CATSDSTSGEYEQYF. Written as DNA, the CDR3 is TGTGCCACCAGTGATTCAACTAGCGGGGAGTACGAGCAGTACTTC.

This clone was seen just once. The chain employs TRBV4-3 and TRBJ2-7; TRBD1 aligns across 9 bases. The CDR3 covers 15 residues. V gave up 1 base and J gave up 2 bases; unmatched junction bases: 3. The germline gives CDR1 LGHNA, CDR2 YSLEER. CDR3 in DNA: TGCGCCAGCAGCCAAGTTCGGACAGGGGCCTACGAGCAGTACTTC. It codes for CASSQVRTGAYEQYF.

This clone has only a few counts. The DNA of the CDR3 is TGTGCCAGCAAATCGCCCGAACTTACAGGCGAAGCTTTCTTT. Translated, it gives CASKSPELTGEAFF. The chain couples TRBV2 to TRBJ1-1; the D gene is possibly TRBD1 (5 bases). The V end lost 7 bases, the J end lost 8 bases, and 20 bases lay between the germline ends. The germline V gene has CDR1 SNHLY and CDR2 FYNNEI. This CDR3 spans 14 amino acids.

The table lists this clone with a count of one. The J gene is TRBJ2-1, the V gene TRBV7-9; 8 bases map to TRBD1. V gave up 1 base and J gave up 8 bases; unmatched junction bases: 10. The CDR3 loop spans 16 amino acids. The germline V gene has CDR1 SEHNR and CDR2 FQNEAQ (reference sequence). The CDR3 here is CASSLEGQALGDEQFF. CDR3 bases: TGTGCCAGCAGCTTAGAGGGACAGGCTTTGGGGGATGAGCAGTTCTTC.

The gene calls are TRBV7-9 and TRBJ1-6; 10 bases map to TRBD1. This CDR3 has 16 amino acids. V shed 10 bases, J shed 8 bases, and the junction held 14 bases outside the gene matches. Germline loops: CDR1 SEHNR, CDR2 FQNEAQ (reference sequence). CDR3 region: CAITGTGVALDSPLHF. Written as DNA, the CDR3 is TGTGCCATTACCGGGACAGGGGTTGCATTAGATTCACCCCTCCACTTT.

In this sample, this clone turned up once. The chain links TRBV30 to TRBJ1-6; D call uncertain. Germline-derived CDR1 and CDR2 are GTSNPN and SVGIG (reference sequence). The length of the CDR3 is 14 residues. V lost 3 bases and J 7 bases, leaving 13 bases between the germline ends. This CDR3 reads CAWRGPAGNSPLHF. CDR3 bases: TGTGCCTGGAGGGGTCCAGCGGGGAATTCACCCCTCCACTTT.

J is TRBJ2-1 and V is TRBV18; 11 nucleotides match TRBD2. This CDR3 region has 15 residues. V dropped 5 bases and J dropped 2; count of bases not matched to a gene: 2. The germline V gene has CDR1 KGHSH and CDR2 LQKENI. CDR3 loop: CASSTSGSTYNEQFF. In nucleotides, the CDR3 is TGTGCCAGCTCAACTAGCGGGAGCACCTACAATGAGCAGTTCTTC.

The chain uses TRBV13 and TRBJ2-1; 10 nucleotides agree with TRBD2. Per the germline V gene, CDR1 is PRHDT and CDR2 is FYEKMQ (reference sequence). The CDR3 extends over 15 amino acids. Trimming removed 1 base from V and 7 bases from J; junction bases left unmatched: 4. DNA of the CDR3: TGTGCCAGCAGCTTAGCAGCGGGAGGGCCAAATGAGCAGTTCTTC. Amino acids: CASSLAAGGPNEQFF. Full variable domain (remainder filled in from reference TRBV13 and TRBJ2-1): AAGVIQSPRHLIKEKRETATLKCYPIPRHDTVYWYQQGPGQDPQFLISFYEKMQSDKGSIPDRFSAQQFSDYHSELNMSSLELGDSALYFCASSLAAGGPNEQFFGPGTRLTVL.

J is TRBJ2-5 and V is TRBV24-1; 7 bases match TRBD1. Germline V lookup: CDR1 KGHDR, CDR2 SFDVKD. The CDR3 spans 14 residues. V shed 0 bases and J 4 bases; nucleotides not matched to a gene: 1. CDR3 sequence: CATSDLKGAETQYF. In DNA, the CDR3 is TGTGCCACCAGTGATTTGAAGGGGGCAGAGACCCAGTACTTC.

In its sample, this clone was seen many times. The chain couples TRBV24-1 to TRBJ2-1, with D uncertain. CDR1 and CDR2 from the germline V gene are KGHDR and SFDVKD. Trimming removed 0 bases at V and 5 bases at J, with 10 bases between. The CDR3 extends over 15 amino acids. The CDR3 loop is CATSDLLHLNNEQFF. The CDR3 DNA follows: TGTGCCACCAGTGATTTGCTCCACTTGAACAATGAGCAGTTCTTC.

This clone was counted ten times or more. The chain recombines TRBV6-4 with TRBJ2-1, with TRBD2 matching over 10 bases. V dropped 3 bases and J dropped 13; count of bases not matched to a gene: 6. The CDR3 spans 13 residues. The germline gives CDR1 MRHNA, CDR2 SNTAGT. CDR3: CASSESASGSQFF. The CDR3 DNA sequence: TGTGCCAGCAGTGAATCGGCTAGCGGGAGTCAGTTCTTC.

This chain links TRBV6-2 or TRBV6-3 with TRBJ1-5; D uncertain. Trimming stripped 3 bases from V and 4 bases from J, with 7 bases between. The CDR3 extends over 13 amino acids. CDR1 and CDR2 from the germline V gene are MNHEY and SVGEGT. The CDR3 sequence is CASSYEGNQPQHF. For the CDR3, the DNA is TGTGCCAGCAGTTATGAGGGTAATCAGCCCCAGCATTTT.

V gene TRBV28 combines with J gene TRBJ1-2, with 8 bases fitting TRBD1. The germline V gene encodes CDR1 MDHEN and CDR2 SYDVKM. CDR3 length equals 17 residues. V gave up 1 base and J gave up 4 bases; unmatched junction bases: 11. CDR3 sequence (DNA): TGTGCCAGCAGTTTATATCATCGGGGACAGGCCACCTATGGCTACACCTTC. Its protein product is CASSLYHRGQATYGYTF.

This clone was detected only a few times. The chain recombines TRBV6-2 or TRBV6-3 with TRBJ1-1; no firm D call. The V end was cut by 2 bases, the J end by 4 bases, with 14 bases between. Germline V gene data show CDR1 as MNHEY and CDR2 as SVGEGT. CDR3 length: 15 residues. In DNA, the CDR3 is TGTGCCAGCAGTTACGGCGGGATGTTGAGCACTGAAGCTTTCTTT. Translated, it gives CASSYGGMLSTEAFF.

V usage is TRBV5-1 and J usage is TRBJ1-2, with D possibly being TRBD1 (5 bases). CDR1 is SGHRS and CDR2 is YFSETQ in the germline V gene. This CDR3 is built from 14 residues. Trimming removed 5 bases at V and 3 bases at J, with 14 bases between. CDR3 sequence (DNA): TGCGCCAGCAGGGCCGGGACTTCGGACTATGGCTACACCTTC. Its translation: CASRAGTSDYGYTF.

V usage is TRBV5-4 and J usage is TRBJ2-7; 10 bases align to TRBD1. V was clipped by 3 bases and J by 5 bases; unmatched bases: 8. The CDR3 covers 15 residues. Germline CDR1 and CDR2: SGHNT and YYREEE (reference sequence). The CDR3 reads CASSSDLTGGHEQYF. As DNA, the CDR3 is TGTGCCAGCAGCTCGGACCTGACAGGGGGCCACGAGCAGTACTTC.

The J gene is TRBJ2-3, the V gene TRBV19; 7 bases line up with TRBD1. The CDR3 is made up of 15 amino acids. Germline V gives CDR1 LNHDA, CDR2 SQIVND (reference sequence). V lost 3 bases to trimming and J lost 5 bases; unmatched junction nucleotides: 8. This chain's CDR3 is CASSIQGGGLDTQYF. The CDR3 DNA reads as TGTGCCAGTAGTATCCAAGGGGGCGGCCTAGATACGCAGTATTTT.

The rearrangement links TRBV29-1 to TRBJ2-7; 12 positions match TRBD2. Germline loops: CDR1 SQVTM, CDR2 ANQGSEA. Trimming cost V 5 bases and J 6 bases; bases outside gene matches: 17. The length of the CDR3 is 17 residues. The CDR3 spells CSVLTLLTSGRVGEQYF. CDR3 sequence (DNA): TGCAGCGTTCTGACGTTACTGACTAGCGGGAGAGTAGGCGAGCAGTACTTC.

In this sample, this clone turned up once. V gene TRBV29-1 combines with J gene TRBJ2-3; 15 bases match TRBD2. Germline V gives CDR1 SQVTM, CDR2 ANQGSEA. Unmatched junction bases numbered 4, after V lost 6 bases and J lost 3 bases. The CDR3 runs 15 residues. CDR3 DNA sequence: TGCAGCGTAACCGGGACTAGCGGGAGGACAGATACGCAGTATTTT. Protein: CSVTGTSGRTDTQYF.

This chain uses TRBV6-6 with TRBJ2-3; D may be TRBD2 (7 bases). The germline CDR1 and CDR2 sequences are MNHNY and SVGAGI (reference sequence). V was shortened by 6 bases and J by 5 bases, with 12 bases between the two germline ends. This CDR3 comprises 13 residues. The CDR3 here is CASSRGGGDTQYF. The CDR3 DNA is TGTGCCAGCAGCCGAGGGGGGGGAGATACGCAGTATTTT.